This T cell receptor beta chain derives from a study of shared clonotypes between healthy human individuals. Some clones are missing from TCRdb's copy, which holds only in-frame ones; the method was immunoSEQ multiplex PCR. Of 2.3 million or so clones in the sample, over 90% were seen once. This TCR came from a man between 18 and 35 years old in good health. Some clones in this sample may be carry-over from other donors' samples. Input material: naive CD4+ T cells from PBMCs. The subset here: CD45RA+ positively selected.

CDR3 bases: TGTGCCAGCAGTTCCCCCGGGGGACCGGCAGGATATGGCTACACCTTC. Its protein is CASSSPGGPAGYGYTF. The rearrangement uses TRBV27 and TRBJ1-2; the D gene is possibly TRBD1 (5 bases). The CDR3 has 16 residues. Between the trimmed V and J ends, which lost 4 bases and 5 bases, there was a span of 20 bases. CDR1 MNHEY and CDR2 SMNVEV come from the germline V gene (reference sequence).